The 30 T cell receptor beta chains reported below all come from one sample, sequenced in a study of cytotoxic CD8 clonotypes in ibrutinib-treated CLL. Measured with immunoSEQ multiplex PCR; TCRdb has only the in-frame clones, and not every one. The sample lists 200,000 or so clones, nearly 80% seen once, with approximately 10% in the top ten. The specimen was PBMCs, collected after 12 months of ibrutinib treatment. These receptors originate from a human donor with chronic lymphocytic leukemia.

The chain is built from TRBV27 and TRBJ2-3; TRBD1 matches at 8 bases. Per germline, CDR1 MNHEY and CDR2 SMNVEV (reference sequence). This CDR3 contains 14 residues. J was trimmed by 0 bases and V by 4 bases; bases with no gene match: 0. The DNA of the CDR3 is TGTGCCAGCAGTTGGACAGGGAGCACAGATACGCAGTATTTT. It encodes CASSWTGSTDTQYF.

The chain joins TRBV11-2 to TRBJ2-3; 9 bases line up with TRBD2. After removal of 1 base from V and 5 bases from J, the junction contained 7 bases not matched to a gene. Looked up from germline, CDR1 is SGHAT and CDR2 is FQNNGV. The CDR3 loop spans 16 amino acids. CDR3 bases: TGTGCCAGCAGCTTAGCGGCGCGGGGGGGCCAAGATACGCAGTATTTT. This encodes CASSLAARGGQDTQYF.

The chain links TRBV19 to TRBJ2-7; TRBD1 is a possible D gene (5 bases). CDR1 and CDR2 (germline): LNHDA, SQIVND (reference sequence). CDR3 size: 14 residues. The V end was cut by 5 bases, the J end by 5 bases, with 16 bases between. CDR3 in DNA: TGTGCCAGTAGTGCACAGGTCCATCGGAACGAGCAGTACTTC. It is translated as CASSAQVHRNEQYF.

The gene calls are TRBV6-1 and TRBJ2-6, with D tentatively TRBD1 (6 bases). V was cut by 2 bases and J by 0 bases, with 17 bases left in between. Germline CDR1 MNHNS, CDR2 SASEGT. The CDR3 extends over 19 amino acids. The CDR3 loop reads CASSEWGQGRTSGANVLTF. The CDR3 DNA reads TGTGCCAGCAGTGAATGGGGGCAGGGAAGGACCTCTGGGGCCAACGTCCTGACTTTC.

The V call is TRBV28, the J call TRBJ2-2, with 7 nucleotides matching TRBD2. There are 18 residues in the CDR3. V shed 3 bases, J shed 3 bases, and the junction held 13 bases outside the gene matches. The germline V gene encodes CDR1 MDHEN and CDR2 SYDVKM. The DNA for the CDR3 is TGTGCCAGCAGTTTCGGCGTGGAGGCTAGCGGAGACACCGGGGAGCTGTTTTTT. This gives the protein CASSFGVEASGDTGELFF.

There are a few counts of this clone. This rearrangement joins TRBV9 to TRBJ2-3; D ambiguous. Deletions cut 0 bases from V and 2 bases from J, with 7 bases between. The V gene's germline CDR1 is SGDLS and CDR2 YYNGEE. The CDR3 covers 14 residues. Here the CDR3 DNA reads TGTGCCAGCAGCGTAGCCCAGCACACAGATACGCAGTATTTT. Its translation is CASSVAQHTDTQYF.

The J gene is TRBJ1-1, the V gene TRBV6-5; D is unclear. The CDR3 totals 13 residues. CDR1 and CDR2 from the germline V gene are MNHEY and SVGAGI. The V gene lost 5 bases and the J gene lost 0 bases, with 7 bases spanning the gap. This CDR3 reads CASSRLLNTEAFF. The CDR3 nucleotides are TGTGCCAGCAGTCGGCTGTTGAACACTGAAGCTTTCTTT.

The V call is TRBV4-1, the J call TRBJ2-5; possible D gene TRBD1, 7 bases. The CDR3 covers 16 residues. V was clipped by 6 bases and J by 5 bases, with 22 bases between them. In germline, CDR1 is MGHRA, CDR2 YSYEKL. CDR3: CASRRGLTGSRETQYF. The CDR3 nucleotides read TGCGCCAGCAGGAGGGGACTGACAGGGTCTCGGGAGACCCAGTACTTC.

Here the CDR3 reads CASSYAPPGMNTEAFF. Here the CDR3 DNA reads TGTGCCAGCAGTTACGCCCCGCCGGGAATGAACACTGAAGCTTTCTTT. This rearrangement joins TRBV6-6 to TRBJ1-1, with no clear D. V lost 2 bases to trimming and J lost 0 bases, with 13 bases between them. This CDR3 has 16 residues. In germline, CDR1 is MNHNY, CDR2 SVGAGI (reference sequence).

The J gene is TRBJ2-1, the V gene TRBV6-1; 7 nucleotides line up with TRBD1. V dropped 6 bases and J dropped 8; count of bases not matched to a gene: 7. The CDR3 has 13 amino acids. Germline V gene sequence: CDR1 MNHNS, CDR2 SASEGT. The CDR3 region is CASSKQGLDEQFF. The CDR3 bases are TGTGCCAGCAGCAAACAGGGGTTGGATGAGCAGTTCTTC.

This chain's CDR3 is CASSQGQFPIEQYF. The CDR3 region has the DNA TGTGCCAGCAGCCAAGGACAATTCCCAATCGAGCAGTACTTC. The J gene is TRBJ2-7, the V gene TRBV4-2; no reliable D call. Trimming cost V 1 base and J 6 bases, with 13 bases left between them. The CDR3 sequence is 14 residues long. Germline V gene sequence: CDR1 LGHNA, CDR2 YNFKEQ.

The genes are TRBV5-1 and TRBJ2-7; possibly TRBD1 for D (6 bases). Per the germline V gene, CDR1 is SGHRS and CDR2 is YFSETQ. V was cut by 0 bases and J by 6 bases, with 13 bases left in between. The CDR3 runs to 14 residues. CDR3 nucleotide sequence: TGCGCCAGCAGCTTGGCCGTCGGACAGCCCGAGCAGTACTTC. It specifies CASSLAVGQPEQYF.

This clone was detected once. J is TRBJ2-7 and V is TRBV25-1; 14 nucleotides agree with TRBD2. Unmatched junction bases numbered 4, after V lost 3 bases and J lost 3 bases. The CDR3 length is 16 residues. Germline V gives CDR1 MGHDK, CDR2 SYGVNS. For the CDR3, the DNA is TGTGCCAGCAGTGACCCAGGACTAGCGGGAGGCTACGAGCAGTACTTC. It specifies CASSDPGLAGGYEQYF.

This clone was recorded only once. This chain links TRBV25-1 with TRBJ2-7, with D possibly called TRBD1 or TRBD2 (5 bases each). Germline V lookup: CDR1 MGHDK, CDR2 SYGVNS. The CDR3 sequence is 17 residues long. Trimming left V 3 bases short and J 0 bases short, with 18 bases between. This CDR3 is CASSDLGRDGVSYEQYF. CDR3 bases: TGTGCCAGCAGTGATCTGGGTAGGGACGGAGTCTCCTACGAGCAGTACTTC.

This clone occurred a few times. The chain joins TRBV5-1 to TRBJ2-1, with D perhaps matching TRBD1 (7 bases). The germline V gene has CDR1 SGHRS and CDR2 YFSETQ. The CDR3 loop spans 15 amino acids. V was cut by 7 bases and J by 1 base, with 15 bases left in between. The CDR3 loop is CASVDQGGSYNEQFF. The CDR3 region has the DNA TGCGCCAGCGTCGATCAGGGGGGATCCTACAATGAGCAGTTCTTC.

The rearrangement joins TRBV5-4 to TRBJ1-1; D may be TRBD1 (5 bases). V shed 4 bases and J shed 5 bases, with 12 bases lying between them. The CDR3 extends over 13 amino acids. Germline CDR1 is SGHNT and CDR2 is YYREEE (reference sequence). CDR3: CASSVRGATEAFF. The CDR3, as DNA: TGTGCCAGCAGCGTCCGGGGCGCAACTGAAGCTTTCTTT.

The rearrangement uses TRBV5-1 and TRBJ2-5; a weak D match, TRBD1 (6 bases). The V gene's germline CDR1 is SGHRS and CDR2 YFSETQ. Trimming took off 0 bases at V and 4 bases at J, with 13 bases between the two ends. The CDR3 spans 15 residues. CDR3 DNA: TGCGCCAGCAGCTTGGTTTCAGGGGTTAGAGAGACCCAGTACTTC. Translated, it gives CASSLVSGVRETQYF.

The chain links TRBV11-1 to TRBJ2-1, with 13 bases that match TRBD2. Losses at the gene ends were 6 bases for V and 6 bases for J; bases not matched to a gene: 5. Germline CDR1 reads SGHAT; CDR2 reads FQDESV (reference sequence). This CDR3 spans 15 amino acids. CDR3 sequence: CASSLRLAGGNEQFF. In DNA, the CDR3 is TGTGCCAGCAGTCTTCGACTAGCGGGAGGCAATGAGCAGTTCTTC.

V gene TRBV30 combines with J gene TRBJ2-5; the match to TRBD2 covers 13 bases. Trimming took 2 bases from V and 5 from J; bases not matched to a gene: 5. This CDR3 comprises 15 residues. Per germline, CDR1 GTSNPN and CDR2 SVGIG (reference sequence). The CDR3 loop reads CAWSQTSGGAETQYF. CDR3 coding DNA: TGTGCCTGGAGTCAAACTAGCGGGGGGGCGGAGACCCAGTACTTC.

The V and J genes are TRBV28 and TRBJ1-1, with D possibly TRBD1 on 6 matching bases. Trimming removed 4 bases from V and 0 bases from J, with 15 bases in between. There are 16 residues in the CDR3. Germline V gives CDR1 MDHEN, CDR2 SYDVKM. In DNA, the CDR3 is TGTGCCAGCAGTTCTGCGACAGGTACCATGAACACTGAAGCTTTCTTT. This translates into CASSSATGTMNTEAFF. The whole variable domain, remainder taken from reference TRBV28 and TRBJ1-1, is DVKVTQSSRYLVKRTGEKVFLECVQDMDHENMFWYRQDPGLGLRLIYFSYDVKMKEKGDIPEGYSVSREKKERFSLILESASTNQTSMYLCASSSATGTMNTEAFFGQGTRLTVV.

V gene TRBV7-9 combines with J gene TRBJ2-7, with D perhaps assigned TRBD1 or TRBD2 (5 bases each). V gave up 9 bases and J gave up 3 bases, with 24 bases separating them. CDR3 length equals 16 residues. Germline CDR1 is SEHNR and CDR2 is FQNEAQ (reference sequence). As DNA, the CDR3 is TGTGCCAGGGGAGACAACGGGCACAGGCACCTCTACGAGCAGTACTTC. It yields the protein CARGDNGHRHLYEQYF. The full variable domain, rest sourced from reference TRBV7-9 and TRBJ2-7, is DTGVSQNPRHKITKRGQNVTFRCDPISEHNRLYWYRQTLGQGPEFLTYFQNEAQLEKSRLLSDRFSAERPKGSFSTLEIQRTEQGDSAMYLCARGDNGHRHLYEQYFGPGTRLTVT.

The chain's CDR3 is CAITPGHTGTEAFF. The CDR3 DNA sequence: TGTGCCATCACTCCGGGACACACGGGCACTGAAGCTTTCTTT. The V and J genes are TRBV10-3 and TRBJ1-1; D might be TRBD1 (6 bases). The CDR3 spans 14 residues. V was shortened by 7 bases and J by 4 bases, with 16 bases between the two germline ends. Germline loops: CDR1 ENHRY, CDR2 SYGVKD.

The V and J genes are TRBV19 and TRBJ2-7; 10 bases are shared with TRBD1. The germline CDR1 and CDR2 sequences are LNHDA and SQIVND (reference sequence). Trimming at V came to 4 bases and at J to 4 bases, leaving 7 bases not matched to a gene. CDR3 length: 15 residues. The CDR3 DNA follows: TGTGCCAGTAGTACCTGGGACAGGGGAGCATACGAGCAGTACTTC. Residues: CASSTWDRGAYEQYF.

The rearrangement uses TRBV5-1 and TRBJ2-2; 8 bases line up with TRBD1. The CDR3 covers 16 residues. The V and J ends lost 0 bases and 6 bases, in that order; junction bases with no gene match: 7. The germline gives CDR1 SGHRS, CDR2 YFSETQ. The CDR3 DNA reads TGCGCCAGCAGCTTGGCAGGACAGGGTACGGCCGGGGAGCTGTTTTTT. Its protein product is CASSLAGQGTAGELFF.

J is TRBJ1-5 and V is TRBV6-4; D is unclear. The CDR3 contains 15 residues. Germline values: CDR1 MRHNA, CDR2 SNTAGT. Trimming shortened V by 3 bases and J by 9 bases, and 18 bases separated the two germline ends. CDR3 nucleotides: TGTGCCAGCAGTGATGAGCGGGGTGAGGAGCGGCCCCAGCATTTT. Its protein is CASSDERGEERPQHF.

This clone was seen a handful of times. The CDR3 loop reads CASSPPGLAARGETQYF. CDR3 nucleotides: TGTGCCAGCAGCCCTCCGGGACTAGCAGCAAGAGGTGAGACCCAGTACTTC. The rearrangement uses TRBV27 and TRBJ2-5; 9 nucleotides align to TRBD2. V dropped 6 bases and J dropped 5; count of bases not matched to a gene: 16. This CDR3 comprises 17 residues. Per germline, CDR1 MNHEY and CDR2 SMNVEV (reference sequence).

The chain links TRBV2 to TRBJ1-4; no clear D. With 6 bases removed from V and 7 bases from J, the gap between germline ends came to 15 bases. CDR1 is SNHLY, CDR2 FYNNEI, per germline. The CDR3 sequence is 14 residues long. The CDR3 region has the DNA TGTGCCAGCAGCGGACTAACTGCGGGTGAAAAACTGTTTTTT. Translated: CASSGLTAGEKLFF. The complete variable domain, with remaining parts taken from reference TRBV2 and TRBJ1-4, reads EPEVTQTPSHQVTQMGQEVILRCVPISNHLYFYWYRQILGQKVEFLVSFYNNEISEKSEIFDDQFSVERPDGSNFTLKIRSTKLEDSAMYFCASSGLTAGEKLFFGSGTQLSVL.

This chain uses TRBV5-1 with TRBJ1-2; a possible D gene is TRBD1 (5 bases). Trimming left V 4 bases short and J 4 bases short, with 14 bases between. The CDR3 contains 14 residues. Germline lookup yields CDR1 SGHRS and CDR2 YFSETQ. The CDR3 nucleotides read TGCGCCAGCAGCCCATCGGGGGATCGCTATGGCTACACCTTC. Translated: CASSPSGDRYGYTF.

This chain uses TRBV5-1 with TRBJ2-3; D uncertain. The V gene's germline CDR1 is SGHRS and CDR2 YFSETQ. Trimming took 1 base from V and 2 from J, leaving 8 bases between them. The CDR3 runs 14 residues. CDR3 amino acids: CASSLSPNTDTQYF. In DNA form, the CDR3 reads TGCGCCAGCAGCTTGAGTCCGAACACAGATACGCAGTATTTT. Variable domain in full (rest from reference TRBV5-1 and TRBJ2-3): KAGVTQTPRYLIKTRGQQVTLSCSPISGHRSVSWYQQTPGQGLQFLFEYFSETQRNKGNFPGRFSGRQFSNSRSEMNVSTLELGDSALYLCASSLSPNTDTQYFGPGTRLTVL.

This clone was seen only a few times. The rearrangement links TRBV10-1 to TRBJ2-1, with 8 bases fitting TRBD2. CDR1 and CDR2 from the germline V gene are WNHNN and SYGVQD (reference sequence). This CDR3 is 15 amino acids long. V lost 8 bases, J lost 1 base, and 7 bases stayed unmatched. This chain's CDR3 is CASSNREGSYNEQFF. The CDR3 nucleotides are TGCGCCAGCTCAAACCGGGAGGGGTCCTACAATGAGCAGTTCTTC.